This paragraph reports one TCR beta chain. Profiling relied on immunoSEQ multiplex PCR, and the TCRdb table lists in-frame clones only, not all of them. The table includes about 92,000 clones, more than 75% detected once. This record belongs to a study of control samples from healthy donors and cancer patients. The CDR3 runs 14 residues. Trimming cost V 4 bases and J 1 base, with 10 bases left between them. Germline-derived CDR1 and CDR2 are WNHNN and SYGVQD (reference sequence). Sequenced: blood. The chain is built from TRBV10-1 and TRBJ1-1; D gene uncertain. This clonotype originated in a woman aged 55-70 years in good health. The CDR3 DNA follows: TGCGCCAGCAGTGTTTCTACTGGGAACACTGAAGCTTTCTTT. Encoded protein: CASSVSTGNTEAFF.